Listed here are 12 T cell receptor beta chains from one sample, sequenced in a study of T cells in Graves' hyperthyroidism and ophthalmopathy. From RNA transcripts, TCR beta CDR3 regions were amplified. The TCR CDR3 was amplified in a first-round RT-PCR using the HTBI primer set. TCRdb independently ran MiXCR on the multiplex PCR reads; one entry per CDR3 protein. Of about 710,000 distinct CDR3 sequences listed, approximately 16% were seen once; the top ten hold roughly 8%. Sequencing was done on a sample of blood. The receptors originated from a man aged 18 to 29 with Graves' hyperthyroidism.

This clonotype has ten or more counts. The chain is built from TRBV11-2 and TRBJ2-1, with D possibly TRBD1 on 5 matching bases. Germline V gives CDR1 SGHAT, CDR2 FQNNGV. CDR3 size: 14 residues. V was cut by 5 bases and J by 4 bases, with 12 bases left in between. CDR3 sequence (DNA): TGTGCCAGCAGCCCCCGACAGAGATACAATGAGCAGTTCTTC. Translation gives CASSPRQRYNEQFF.

This clonotype was found a few times. V is TRBV10-3 and J is TRBJ2-3; 11 bases line up with TRBD2. The CDR3 consists of 19 residues. Germline V gene lookup returns CDR1 ENHRY and CDR2 SYGVKD. Unmatched junction bases numbered 13, after V lost 5 bases and J lost 0 bases. The CDR3 nucleotides read TGTGCCATCAGTACGCTAGCGGGAGGCACGAAAGGGAGCACAGATACGCAGTATTTT. Amino acid sequence: CAISTLAGGTKGSTDTQYF.

Remarks on this clonotype: The junction and the germline gene differ at one end; a read error may be behind it. This sequence joins TRBV25-1 and TRBJ1-1, with a tentative D call TRBD1 (6 bases). CDR1 and CDR2 (germline): MGHDK, SYGVNS. There are 13 residues in the CDR3. CDR3 nucleotide sequence: TGTGCCGGCAGTACAGGGAGTGGGACTGAAGCTTTCTTT. Translating it yields CAGSTGSGTEAFF. The whole variable domain, remainder taken from reference TRBV25-1 and TRBJ1-1, is EADIYQTPRYLVIGTGKKITLECSQTMGHDKMYWYQQDPGMELHLIHYSYGVNSTEKGDLSSESTVSRIRTEHFPLTLESARPSHTSQYLCAGSTGSGTEAFFGQGTRLTVV.

The chain employs TRBV20-1 and TRBJ2-1, with TRBD2 matching 9 bases. J was trimmed by 7 bases and V by 6 bases; bases with no gene match: 10. The CDR3 runs to 14 residues. CDR1 and CDR2 (germline): DFQATT, SNEGSKA (reference sequence). CDR3 region: CSAAAGLARNEQFF. The DNA of the CDR3 is TGCAGTGCAGCCGCTGGACTAGCGCGGAATGAGCAGTTCTTC.

This clonotype has a count of ten or more. The CDR3 is CASSLDYSLTRVMNTEAFF. The CDR3 DNA follows: TGTGCCAGCAGCTTAGATTACAGCTTAACCAGGGTGATGAACACTGAAGCTTTCTTT. V gene TRBV7-9 combines with J gene TRBJ1-1, with a possible D match to TRBD1 (5 bases). Trimming cost V 1 base and J 0 bases, with 21 bases left between them. Germline CDR1 SEHNR, CDR2 FQNEAQ (reference sequence). This CDR3 has 19 amino acids.

This clonotype was recorded at least ten times. This chain connects TRBV28 to TRBJ1-5; D is possibly TRBD1 (5 bases). The germline V gene encodes CDR1 MDHEN and CDR2 SYDVKM. The CDR3 totals 13 residues. Trimming took off 5 bases at V and 4 bases at J, with 9 bases between the two ends. CDR3 protein: CASSRDENQPQHF. In DNA, the CDR3 is TGTGCCAGCAGTCGGGACGAAAATCAGCCCCAGCATTTT. Looking up the rest from reference TRBV28 and TRBJ1-5 gives the full variable domain: DVKVTQSSRYLVKRTGEKVFLECVQDMDHENMFWYRQDPGLGLRLIYFSYDVKMKEKGDIPEGYSVSREKKERFSLILESASTNQTSMYLCASSRDENQPQHFGDGTRLSIL.

This clonotype was detected a few times. The chain combines TRBV6-9 with TRBJ2-5; D is possibly TRBD1 (5 bases). CDR3 length: 14 amino acids. V lost 3 bases, J lost 5 bases, and 13 bases lay in between. Germline assignment: CDR1 MNHGY and CDR2 SVAAGI. In nucleotides, the CDR3 is TGTGCCAGCAGTTACAACAGGCTGGGGGAGACCCAGTACTTC. Translated: CASSYNRLGETQYF.

The chain has TRBV27 and TRBJ1-3; D perhaps matches TRBD1 (5 bases). The V end lost 5 bases, the J end lost 0 bases, and 14 bases lay between the germline ends. The CDR3 totals 16 residues. Germline values: CDR1 MNHEY, CDR2 SMNVEV (reference sequence). This CDR3 reads CASSTQGPHSGNTIYF. The CDR3 nucleotides are TGTGCCAGCAGTACCCAGGGTCCCCACTCTGGAAACACCATATATTTT.

This clonotype turned up a few times. This sequence joins TRBV12-3 or TRBV12-4 and TRBJ1-4; D unresolved. The CDR3 length is 15 residues. Trimming took 1 base from V and 0 from J, leaving 6 bases between them. The CDR3 region is CASSLGISTNEKLFF. Here the CDR3 DNA reads TGTGCCAGCAGTTTAGGGATTTCAACTAATGAAAAACTGTTTTTT.

This clonotype has a handful of counts. V usage is TRBV6-5 and J usage is TRBJ1-2, with 9 bases fitting TRBD1. Germline V gives CDR1 MNHEY, CDR2 SVGAGI. V trimming: 5 bases; J trimming: 5 bases; junction bases outside the gene matches: 6. The CDR3 is 14 residues long. The CDR3 region has the DNA TGTGCCAGCAGTCACAGACAGGGGGGATATGGCTACACCTTC. This encodes CASSHRQGGYGYTF.

This clonotype showed up many times. This chain joins TRBV7-3 and TRBJ2-3, with D perhaps being TRBD1 or TRBD2 (5 bases each). Germline V gene sequence: CDR1 SGHTA, CDR2 FQGTGA. V was trimmed by 11 bases and J by 5 bases, leaving 17 bases between them. The CDR3 is 13 amino acids. CDR3 sequence (DNA): TGTGCCTCCCGTGGGACCACCAAAGATACGCAGTATTTT. The encoded protein is CASRGTTKDTQYF.

Details on this clonotype: A single base separates this from a much larger clone, so it may be a read error. The chain recombines TRBV7-2 with TRBJ2-5; tentatively, D is TRBD1 (5 bases). The ends were cut back, 5 bases at V and 5 bases at J, with 18 bases in the middle. The CDR3 length is 15 residues. Germline-derived CDR1 and CDR2 are SGHTA and FQGNSA. CDR3 protein: CASSPGSPRTETQYF. In nucleotides, the CDR3 is TGTGCCAGCAGCCCAGGGTCCCCTCGTACGGAGACCCAGTACTTC.